This T cell receptor (beta chain) was identified during a study of blood T cells in healthy people across ages. The table lists this clonotype with a few counts. A second PCR, run for about 6 to 11 cycles, used a sample-barcoded 5' primer plus a J-beta primer mix. TCRdb used MiXCR to reprocess the 5' RACE reads, holding one entry per CDR3 protein. The table has 1.2 million to 1.5 million distinct CDR3 sequences, 42% seen once; the top ten hold approximately 7.9%. Losses at the gene ends were 6 bases for V and 6 bases for J; bases not matched to a gene: 8. The CDR3 loop spans 14 amino acids. Germline CDR1 MDHEN, CDR2 SYDVKM.

V is TRBV28 and J is TRBJ2-1; TRBD1 agrees at 7 bases. Material for sequencing was blood. The origin of this receptor is a young woman in good health. CDR3 residues: CASRLGQVGNEQFF. The CDR3 DNA reads TGTGCCAGCAGACTCGGACAGGTCGGCAATGAGCAGTTCTTC.